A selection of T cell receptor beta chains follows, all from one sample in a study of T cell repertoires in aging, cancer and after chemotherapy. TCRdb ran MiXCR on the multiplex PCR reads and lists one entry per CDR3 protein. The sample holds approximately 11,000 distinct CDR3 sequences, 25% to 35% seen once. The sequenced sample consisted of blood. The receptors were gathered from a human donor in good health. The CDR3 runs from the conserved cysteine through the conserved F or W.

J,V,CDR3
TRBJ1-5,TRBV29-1,CSVEGQAGQPQHF
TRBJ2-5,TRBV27,CASSFTSGDWETQYF
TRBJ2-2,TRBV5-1,CASTRGELDTGELFF
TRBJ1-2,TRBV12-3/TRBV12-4,CASSYTPGTGDQGYTF
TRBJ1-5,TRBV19,CASKSGWTVNQPQHF
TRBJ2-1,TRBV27,CASSPLIRRGALGNEQFF
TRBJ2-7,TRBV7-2,CASSLIVFYEQYF
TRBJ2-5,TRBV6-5,CASSYSLAGGKETQYF
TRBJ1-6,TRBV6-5,CASSEWSVNSPLHF
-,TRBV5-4,CAMRGARGTQYF
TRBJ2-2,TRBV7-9,CASSFRPRDSGNTGELFF
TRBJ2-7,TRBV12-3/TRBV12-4,CASSLSGTGGYEQYF
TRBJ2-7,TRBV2,CASSVPWDSLTYEQYF
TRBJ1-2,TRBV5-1,CASSFSGTGNYGYTF
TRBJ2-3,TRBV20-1,CSAGAGTDTQYF
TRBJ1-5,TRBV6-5,CASSFPAGPQHF
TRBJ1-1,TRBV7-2,CASRASGVSRGTEAFF
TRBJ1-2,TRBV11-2,CASSSTADGYTF
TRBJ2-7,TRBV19,CASSSHRDTHSYEQYF
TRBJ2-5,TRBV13,CASAENRKETQYF
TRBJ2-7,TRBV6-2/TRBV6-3,CASSYSSGAYEQYF
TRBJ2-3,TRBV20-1,CSASRQGTDTQYF
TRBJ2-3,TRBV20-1,CSASGRGGGTDTQYF
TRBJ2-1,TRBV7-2,CASSLLPSYTYNEQFF
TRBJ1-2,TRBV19,CASSILTGGLRNGYTF
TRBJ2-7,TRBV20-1,CSAPDRTYEQYF
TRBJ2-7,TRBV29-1,CSAMGGPGGERAYEQYF
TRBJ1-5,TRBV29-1,CSAADRLDQPQHF
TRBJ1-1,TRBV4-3,CASSHWTGGYTEAFF
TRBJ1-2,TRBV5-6,CASSLDPRPVNYGYTF
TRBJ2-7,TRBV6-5,CASSPLDALGEQYF
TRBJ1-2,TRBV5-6,CASSYRTGNYGYTF
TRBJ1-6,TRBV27,CASRRTDYNSPLHF
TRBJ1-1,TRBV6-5,CASSYSEGLGTGTEAFF
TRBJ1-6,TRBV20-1,CSARDNRGSINSPLHF